Shown below are 22 T cell receptor beta chains from a single sample sequenced in a study of beta chain features in type 1 diabetes (dated by TCRdb to the late 2010s). The method behind the library was the immunoSEQ multiplex PCR assay. The entire amount of isolated RNA was reverse transcribed using the High Capacity cDNA Reverse Transcription Kit, so the sequenced TCRB transcripts were expressed ones. TCRdb mirrors the immuneACCESS table, restricted to in-frame sequences. Some clones are absent from its copies; in checked studies, under half trace to an unresolved V gene, and the reason for the others is unknown. The sample contains about 320,000 clones, 12% to 15% of them found a single time. In total, the top ten clones hold over 5% of the sample. The specimen was central memory CD4+ T cells from blood. The receptors were gathered from a man under 40 in good health.

The chain links TRBV6-7 to TRBJ2-1; 9 nucleotides agree with TRBD1. TRBV6-7 is classed as an ORF, of uncertain function. The CDR3 has 16 amino acids. V was pared by 0 bases and J by 5 bases, with 5 bases of the junction left unmatched. The CDR3 reads CASSYSGQGGNNEQFF. Written as DNA, the CDR3 is TGTGCCAGCAGTTACTCGGGACAGGGAGGGAACAATGAGCAGTTCTTC.

This clone was recorded a few times. V usage is TRBV7-2 and J usage is TRBJ2-1; TRBD2 matches 11 bases. The V gene end was trimmed by 5 bases and the J gene end by 9 bases; junction bases not matched to a gene: 9. CDR1 is SGHTA, CDR2 FQGNSA, per germline. The CDR3 totals 15 residues. Here the CDR3 reads CASSPNSGGALEQFF. CDR3 DNA sequence: TGTGCCAGCAGCCCAAATAGCGGGGGGGCCCTTGAGCAGTTCTTC.

This clone occurred a few times. This chain joins TRBV7-2 and TRBJ2-7; D possibly corresponds to TRBD1 (6 bases). The V gene's germline CDR1 is SGHTA and CDR2 FQGNSA. The CDR3 contains 15 residues. V lost 6 bases and J 6 bases, leaving 21 bases between the germline ends. CDR3 bases: TGTGCCAGCAGACCGATGGGGGCGCTGGTCGGCGAGCAGTACTTC. Translation gives CASRPMGALVGEQYF. The entire variable domain, with the rest obtained from reference TRBV7-2 and TRBJ2-7, is as follows: GAGVSQSPSNKVTEKGKDVELRCDPISGHTALYWYRQSLGQGLEFLIYFQGNSAPDKSGLPSDRFSAERTGGSVSTLTIQRTQQEDSAVYLCASRPMGALVGEQYFGPGTRLTVT.

This clone was seen a few times. This chain connects TRBV2 to TRBJ2-6, with D maybe TRBD2 (7 bases). Trimming took 3 bases from V and 0 from J, leaving 15 bases between them. This CDR3 region has 18 residues. Per the germline V gene, CDR1 is SNHLY and CDR2 is FYNNEI. The DNA of the CDR3 is TGTGCCAGCAGTGATCATCAGGGGACTATCTCTGGGGCCAACGTCCTGACTTTC. Protein product: CASSDHQGTISGANVLTF.

This clone was observed at least ten times. V is TRBV21-1 and J is TRBJ2-1. TRBV21-1 is assigned pseudogene status. The CDR3 sequence is 13 residues long. CDR3 coding DNA: TGTGCCAGCAAGTCGGACGGCCAGAATGAGCAGTTCTTC. It encodes CASKSDGQNEQFF.

This clone showed up just a few times. This chain links TRBV27 with TRBJ2-5; D call uncertain. The CDR3 is 17 residues long. Germline-derived CDR1 and CDR2 are MNHEY and SMNVEV (reference sequence). V shed 6 bases and J shed 3 bases, with 23 bases lying between them. For the CDR3, the DNA is TGTGCCAGCAGCCATCGTCCCATAACCACAAGCAAAGAGACCCAGTACTTC. This gives the protein CASSHRPITTSKETQYF.

The chain recombines TRBV5-6 with TRBJ1-1; TRBD1 matches at 7 bases. CDR3 length equals 16 residues. V lost 4 bases to trimming and J lost 5 bases; unmatched junction nucleotides: 14. Per the germline V gene, CDR1 is SGHDT and CDR2 is YYEEEE. The CDR3 spells CASSLKTGLILTEAFF. DNA of the CDR3: TGTGCCAGCAGCCTGAAGACAGGGTTGATCCTAACTGAAGCTTTCTTT.

This clone has more than one count but fewer than ten. This chain uses TRBV7-2 with TRBJ2-2, with 8 nucleotides matching TRBD2. The germline gives CDR1 SGHTA, CDR2 FQGNSA. This CDR3 is built from 15 residues. The ends lost 4 bases at V and 2 bases at J; junction bases unmatched: 3. The CDR3, as DNA: TGTGCCAGCAGCTCCCGGGGGGGTAACACCGGGGAGCTGTTTTTT. It specifies CASSSRGGNTGELFF. The entire variable domain, with the rest obtained from reference TRBV7-2 and TRBJ2-2, is as follows: GAGVSQSPSNKVTEKGKDVELRCDPISGHTALYWYRQSLGQGLEFLIYFQGNSAPDKSGLPSDRFSAERTGGSVSTLTIQRTQQEDSAVYLCASSSRGGNTGELFFGEGSRLTVL.

This clone was counted between two and nine times. The identical CDR3 is also encoded by other nucleotide sequences in the sample. The gene calls are TRBV30 and TRBJ2-3, with D tentatively TRBD2 (5 bases). V lost 0 bases and J 1 base, leaving 11 bases between the germline ends. Germline V gives CDR1 GTSNPN, CDR2 SVGIG (reference sequence). This CDR3 is built from 15 residues. CDR3 sequence (DNA): TGTGCCTGGAGTGTACTAGGCAGTCGCACAGATACGCAGTATTTT. Amino acid sequence: CAWSVLGSRTDTQYF.

The chain combines TRBV5-1 with TRBJ2-2, with 7 bases fitting TRBD1. V shed 4 bases, J shed 6 bases, and the junction held 6 bases outside the gene matches. Germline assignment: CDR1 SGHRS and CDR2 YFSETQ. The CDR3 loop spans 14 amino acids. The CDR3 DNA follows: TGCGCCAGCAGCCTCAGACAGGGCGCCGGGGAGCTGTTTTTT. Translating gives CASSLRQGAGELFF. The whole variable domain, filled in from reference TRBV5-1 and TRBJ2-2, reads KAGVTQTPRYLIKTRGQQVTLSCSPISGHRSVSWYQQTPGQGLQFLFEYFSETQRNKGNFPGRFSGRQFSNSRSEMNVSTLELGDSALYLCASSLRQGAGELFFGEGSRLTVL.

The chain links TRBV19 to TRBJ1-2; 7 nucleotides agree with TRBD1. CDR1 is LNHDA and CDR2 is SQIVND in the germline V gene (reference sequence). J lost 4 bases, V lost 6 bases, and 11 bases had no gene match. CDR3 length: 15 residues. This CDR3 reads CASRQAGQTSYGYTF. The DNA for the CDR3 is TGTGCCAGTAGACAAGCGGGACAGACCTCCTATGGCTACACCTTC.

This clone was detected a few times. The rearrangement uses TRBV2 and TRBJ2-2; 8 positions match TRBD2. J was trimmed by 10 bases and V by 6 bases; bases with no gene match: 4. In germline, CDR1 is SNHLY, CDR2 FYNNEI. The CDR3 is 12 residues long. CDR3 sequence reads: CASRGGLEELFF. The CDR3 DNA sequence: TGTGCCAGCAGAGGGGGACTAGAGGAGCTGTTTTTT.

This clone was picked up a small number of times. The rearrangement links TRBV2 to TRBJ1-6, with D possibly matching TRBD1 (6 bases). The CDR3 contains 14 residues. With 4 bases removed from V and 9 bases from J, the gap between germline ends came to 13 bases. Germline lookup yields CDR1 SNHLY and CDR2 FYNNEI. The CDR3 DNA is TGTGCCAGCAGTGGAGGGACACGACGTTCACCCCTCCACTTT. Translating gives CASSGGTRRSPLHF.

This clone was seen only a few times. V is TRBV10-3 and J is TRBJ1-2, with D hard to call. The CDR3 totals 11 residues. Germline loops: CDR1 ENHRY, CDR2 SYGVKD. V lost 8 bases and J lost 8, with 12 bases in between. Here the CDR3 DNA reads TGTGCCATCCGGGGTGTGGAGGGCTACACCTTC. Amino acid sequence: CAIRGVEGYTF.

There are a few counts of this clone. V and J are TRBV11-3 and TRBJ2-3; TRBD2 matches at 14 bases. Germline assignment: CDR1 SGHNT and CDR2 YENEEA. The junction had 5 bases not matched to a gene; V was cut back by 1 base and J by 8 bases. The CDR3 loop spans 16 amino acids. The CDR3: CASSLATSGGAGTQYF. Here the CDR3 DNA reads TGTGCCAGCAGCTTAGCGACTAGCGGGGGGGCTGGTACGCAGTATTTT. Full variable domain (remainder filled in from reference TRBV11-3 and TRBJ2-3): EAGVVQSPRYKIIEKKQPVAFWCNPISGHNTLYWYLQNLGQGPELLIRYENEEAVDDSQLPKDRFSAERLKGVDSTLKIQPAELGDSAVYLCASSLATSGGAGTQYFGPGTRLTVL.

The table lists this clone with a few counts. This chain joins TRBV2 and TRBJ1-2; 8 bases are a match to TRBD1. Germline V gene sequence: CDR1 SNHLY, CDR2 FYNNEI. The V segment lost 4 bases and the J segment 3 bases; nucleotides outside the gene matches: 13. This CDR3 is built from 17 residues. The CDR3 DNA sequence: TGTGCCAGCAGTGTTGCAGGCCAAGGACAGGGTGACTATGGCTACACCTTC. Translating it yields CASSVAGQGQGDYGYTF. Supplemented by reference TRBV2 and TRBJ1-2, the full variable domain reads EPEVTQTPSHQVTQMGQEVILRCVPISNHLYFYWYRQILGQKVEFLVSFYNNEISEKSEIFDDQFSVERPDGSNFTLKIRSTKLEDSAMYFCASSVAGQGQGDYGYTFGSGTRLTVV.

CDR3: CASSLARGRGTDTQYF. The CDR3 DNA reads TGTGCCAGCAGCTTGGCGAGGGGGCGCGGCACAGATACGCAGTATTTT. The chain links TRBV11-3 to TRBJ2-3; 7 positions match TRBD1. Germline values: CDR1 SGHNT, CDR2 YENEEA. The J segment lost 1 base and the V segment lost 3 bases, leaving 7 bases of the junction unmatched. The CDR3 has 16 residues.

This clone showed up many times. The V and J genes are TRBV5-4 and TRBJ2-2; D perhaps matches TRBD1 (6 bases). Germline assignment: CDR1 SGHNT and CDR2 YYREEE (reference sequence). Trimming left V 0 bases short and J 5 bases short, with 11 bases between. The length of the CDR3 is 15 residues. The CDR3 protein is CASSLEGVRTGELFF. The CDR3 DNA follows: TGTGCCAGCAGCTTGGAGGGGGTGAGGACCGGGGAGCTGTTTTTT.

This clone was observed at least ten times. The gene calls are TRBV7-9 and TRBJ2-1; D is unresolved. This CDR3 region has 14 residues. The germline CDR1 and CDR2 sequences are SEHNR and FQNEAQ (reference sequence). Between the trimmed V and J ends, which lost 0 bases and 6 bases, there was a span of 9 bases. CDR3 nucleotides: TGTGCCAGCAGCTTAGCCGTAAGTTTCAATGAGCAGTTCTTC. Its protein is CASSLAVSFNEQFF.

This clone was seen a few times. The chain combines TRBV6-5 with TRBJ2-5, with D perhaps matching TRBD1 (6 bases). The V end lost 6 bases, the J end lost 0 bases, and 11 bases lay between the germline ends. The CDR3 is 14 residues long. Germline values: CDR1 MNHEY, CDR2 SVGAGI. The CDR3 bases are TGTGCCAGCAGCCGTACAGGGTACCAAGAGACCCAGTACTTC. The encoded protein is CASSRTGYQETQYF.

The J gene is TRBJ2-4, the V gene TRBV5-1; D assignment may be TRBD1 or TRBD2 (5 bases each). The V and J ends lost 3 bases and 8 bases respectively, with 15 bases between them. Germline V gene sequence: CDR1 SGHRS, CDR2 YFSETQ. This CDR3 comprises 14 residues. DNA of the CDR3: TGCGCCAGCAGCTCTACCACTGGGGGAGACATTCAGTACTTC. Translating gives CASSSTTGGDIQYF.

The chain employs TRBV5-4 and TRBJ2-1, with TRBD2 as a possible D gene (5 bases). Germline V lookup: CDR1 SGHNT, CDR2 YYREEE (reference sequence). The ends were cut back, 1 base at V and 4 bases at J, with 12 bases in the middle. The CDR3 is made up of 15 amino acids. CDR3: CASSLPEGRYNEQFF. CDR3 bases: TGTGCCAGCAGCTTGCCAGAGGGCCGGTACAATGAGCAGTTCTTC. The whole variable domain, remainder taken from reference TRBV5-4 and TRBJ2-1, is ETGVTQSPTHLIKTRGQQVTLRCSSQSGHNTVSWYQQALGQGPQFIFQYYREEENGRGNFPPRFSGLQFPNYSSELNVNALELDDSALYLCASSLPEGRYNEQFFGPGTRLTVL.